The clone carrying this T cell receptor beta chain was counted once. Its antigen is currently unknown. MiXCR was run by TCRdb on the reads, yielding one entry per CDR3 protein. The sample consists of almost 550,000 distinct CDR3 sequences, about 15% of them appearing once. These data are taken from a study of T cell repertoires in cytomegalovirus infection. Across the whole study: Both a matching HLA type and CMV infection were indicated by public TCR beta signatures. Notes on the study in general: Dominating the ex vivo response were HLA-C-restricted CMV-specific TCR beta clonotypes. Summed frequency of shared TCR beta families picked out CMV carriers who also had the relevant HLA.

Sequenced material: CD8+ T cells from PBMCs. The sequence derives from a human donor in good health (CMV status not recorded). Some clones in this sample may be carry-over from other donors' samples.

CDR3 DNA: TGTGCCAGCAGCGAAGGATTGGACACTGAAGCTTTCTTT. It yields the protein CASSEGLDTEAFF. This chain uses TRBV9 with TRBJ1-1, with D unclear. The CDR3 spans 13 residues. Germline V CDR1 and CDR2: SGDLS, YYNGEE. The V end lost 3 bases, the J end lost 3 bases, and 9 bases lay between the germline ends.